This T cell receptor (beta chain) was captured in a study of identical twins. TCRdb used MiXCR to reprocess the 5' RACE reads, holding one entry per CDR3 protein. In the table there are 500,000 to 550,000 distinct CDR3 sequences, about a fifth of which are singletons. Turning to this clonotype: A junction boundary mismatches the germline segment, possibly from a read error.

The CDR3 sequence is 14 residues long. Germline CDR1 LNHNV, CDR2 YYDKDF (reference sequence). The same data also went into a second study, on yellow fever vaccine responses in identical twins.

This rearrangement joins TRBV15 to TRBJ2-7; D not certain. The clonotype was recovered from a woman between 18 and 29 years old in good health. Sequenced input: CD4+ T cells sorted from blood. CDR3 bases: TGTGCCACCAGCAGAGATTATCAGAGCTACGAGCAGTGCTTC. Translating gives CATSRDYQSYEQCF.